Following are 24 T cell receptor beta chains from one sample sequenced in a study of blood T cell repertoires in COVID-19. Profiling relied on immunoSEQ multiplex PCR, and the TCRdb table lists in-frame clones only, not all of them. The sample holds fewer than 80,000 clones, about nine tenths seen once. The sequencing input was peripheral blood. The receptor set was obtained from a human donor in a cohort sampled during active COVID-19.

This chain joins TRBV7-3 and TRBJ2-3; 7 bases match TRBD2. Trimming at V came to 0 bases and at J to 8 bases, leaving 8 bases not matched to a gene. Per the germline V gene, CDR1 is SGHTA and CDR2 is FQGTGA. This CDR3 is 15 amino acids long. In DNA, the CDR3 is TGTGCCAGCAGCTTAACGGGAGGGCCCTCGGGTACGCAGTATTTT. Residues: CASSLTGGPSGTQYF.

The chain carries TRBV25-1 and TRBJ1-4; D possibly corresponds to TRBD1 (5 bases). This CDR3 contains 14 residues. The V and J ends lost 3 bases and 8 bases respectively, with 13 bases between them. Germline values: CDR1 MGHDK, CDR2 SYGVNS. CDR3: CASSEYTGGEKLFF. CDR3 nucleotides: TGTGCCAGCAGTGAGTACACAGGCGGCGAAAAACTGTTTTTT. Variable domain in full (rest from reference TRBV25-1 and TRBJ1-4): EADIYQTPRYLVIGTGKKITLECSQTMGHDKMYWYQQDPGMELHLIHYSYGVNSTEKGDLSSESTVSRIRTEHFPLTLESARPSHTSQYLCASSEYTGGEKLFFGSGTQLSVL.

The J gene is TRBJ2-1, the V gene TRBV28; the match to TRBD2 covers 7 bases. There are 16 residues in the CDR3. V shed 4 bases, J shed 6 bases, and the junction held 12 bases outside the gene matches. In germline, CDR1 is MDHEN, CDR2 SYDVKM. Written as DNA, the CDR3 is TGTGCCAGCAGTTACATCCGACTAGCTGGCATCAATGAGCAGTTCTTC. Protein: CASSYIRLAGINEQFF.

This clone has just one count. The rearrangement joins TRBV27 to TRBJ2-7; TRBD2 agrees at 8 bases. The J segment lost 0 bases and the V segment lost 8 bases, leaving 9 bases of the junction unmatched. Germline CDR1 reads MNHEY; CDR2 reads SMNVEV (reference sequence). The CDR3 runs to 15 residues. Here the CDR3 reads CASGRGGPGSYEQYF. DNA of the CDR3: TGTGCCAGCGGACGGGGGGGACCGGGCTCCTACGAGCAGTACTTC.

The chain uses TRBV20-1 and TRBJ1-2; a weak D match, TRBD1 (6 bases). Germline loops: CDR1 DFQATT, CDR2 SNEGSKA (reference sequence). V lost 6 bases and J 12 bases, leaving 17 bases between the germline ends. The CDR3 length is 11 residues. Written as DNA, the CDR3 is TGCAGTGCCAGCTTCCCAGGGGCTGACACCTTC. Protein sequence: CSASFPGADTF.

This clone was seen a few times. The chain combines TRBV5-4 with TRBJ1-2; 7 bases fit TRBD1. CDR3 length: 12 amino acids. Looked up from germline, CDR1 is SGHNT and CDR2 is YYREEE (reference sequence). V shed 4 bases and J 13 bases; nucleotides not matched to a gene: 10. CDR3 nucleotides: TGTGCCAGCAGCCCAAGACAGGGCCTGGGCACCTTC. Translating it yields CASSPRQGLGTF.

This chain joins TRBV18 and TRBJ2-7, with 10 bases that match TRBD2. J was trimmed by 3 bases and V by 3 bases; bases with no gene match: 5. CDR3 size: 15 residues. Germline CDR1 is KGHSH and CDR2 is LQKENI. The CDR3 loop reads CASSPSGRGLYEQYF. CDR3 in DNA: TGTGCCAGCTCACCCAGCGGGAGGGGTCTCTACGAGCAGTACTTC.

This chain links TRBV18 with TRBJ2-7, with D possibly being TRBD1 (6 bases). Looked up from germline, CDR1 is KGHSH and CDR2 is LQKENI. Trimming removed 6 bases from V and 2 bases from J, with 14 bases in between. The CDR3 loop spans 14 amino acids. In nucleotides, the CDR3 is TGTGCCAGCTCGCCCCGACAGGATACCTACGAGCAGTACTTC. Its protein product is CASSPRQDTYEQYF.

This clone was found once. The CDR3 spells CASSSGEIAGHYEQYF. In nucleotides, the CDR3 is TGTGCCAGCAGCTCCGGGGAAATAGCGGGACACTACGAGCAGTACTTC. The chain combines TRBV9 with TRBJ2-7; 8 positions match TRBD2. J was trimmed by 3 bases and V by 4 bases; bases with no gene match: 12. CDR1 SGDLS and CDR2 YYNGEE come from the germline V gene. The CDR3 is made up of 16 amino acids.

This chain joins TRBV4-2 and TRBJ2-5, with TRBD2 identical over 7 bases. CDR3 size: 16 residues. The ends lost 0 bases at V and 1 base at J; junction bases unmatched: 5. The germline CDR1 and CDR2 sequences are LGHNA and YNFKEQ. CDR3 sequence: CASSQDGGRGQETQYF. The CDR3 DNA reads as TGTGCCAGCAGCCAAGATGGAGGGAGGGGCCAAGAGACCCAGTACTTC.

This chain links TRBV24-1 with TRBJ2-3; 12 nucleotides match TRBD2. Germline V gives CDR1 KGHDR, CDR2 SFDVKD. CDR3 length equals 16 residues. V gave up 4 bases and J gave up 6 bases; unmatched junction bases: 7. The CDR3, as DNA: TGTGCCACCAGTGACCCTAGCGGGAGGGATTTGGATACGCAGTATTTT. Translating it yields CATSDPSGRDLDTQYF.

J is TRBJ2-1 and V is TRBV19; 7 positions agree with TRBD1. Germline trimming cut 4 bases from V and 0 bases from J; bases unmatched to any gene: 6. The CDR3 has 16 residues. Germline V CDR1 and CDR2: LNHDA, SQIVND (reference sequence). The CDR3 loop is CASSKEGGSSYNEQFF. CDR3 DNA sequence: TGTGCCAGTAGTAAGGAAGGGGGCTCCTCCTACAATGAGCAGTTCTTC. Full variable domain (missing parts from reference TRBV19 and TRBJ2-1): DGGITQSPKYLFRKEGQNVTLSCEQNLNHDAMYWYRQDPGQGLRLIYYSQIVNDFQKGDIAEGYSVSREKKESFPLTVTSAQKNPTAFYLCASSKEGGSSYNEQFFGPGTRLTVL.

V is TRBV5-1 and J is TRBJ1-2; 7 bases are a match to TRBD1. The germline V gene encodes CDR1 SGHRS and CDR2 YFSETQ. This CDR3 has 19 residues. V gave up 4 bases and J gave up 8 bases; unmatched junction bases: 26. The CDR3 DNA follows: TGCGCCAGCAGCCCCGGGTTTGGGACTTCGACAGGGATCAGGCACGGCTACACCTTC. Translation: CASSPGFGTSTGIRHGYTF.

The CDR3 loop is CASSGDRFRGYTF. The CDR3 DNA reads TGCGCCAGCAGCGGGGACAGGTTTCGTGGCTACACCTTC. The chain has TRBV5-1 and TRBJ1-2, with 8 bases lining up with TRBD1. This CDR3 comprises 13 residues. In germline, CDR1 is SGHRS, CDR2 YFSETQ. Trimming cost V 4 bases and J 7 bases; bases outside gene matches: 6.

V is TRBV9 and J is TRBJ1-2; D is unresolved. This CDR3 has 15 amino acids. Germline CDR1 is SGDLS and CDR2 is YYNGEE. V lost 5 bases, J lost 8 bases, and 22 bases lay in between. The CDR3 spells CASSASGPTNMGYTF. CDR3 DNA: TGTGCCAGCAGTGCCAGCGGACCTACTAATATGGGCTACACCTTC.

This clone was counted once. The chain is built from TRBV30 and TRBJ1-2; TRBD1 agrees at 8 bases. Losses at the gene ends were 4 bases for V and 3 bases for J; bases not matched to a gene: 4. The V gene's germline CDR1 is GTSNPN and CDR2 SVGIG (reference sequence). The CDR3 spans 13 residues. The CDR3 nucleotides are TGTGCCTGGAACCCGACAGGGGACTATGGCTACACCTTC. It is translated as CAWNPTGDYGYTF.

This chain connects TRBV28 to TRBJ1-2; 8 bases line up with TRBD1. The CDR3 runs 14 residues. V lost 6 bases, J lost 4 bases, and 7 bases stayed unmatched. The germline V gene has CDR1 MDHEN and CDR2 SYDVKM. The CDR3 reads CASSDRGGPYGYTF. The DNA for the CDR3 is TGTGCCAGCAGCGACAGGGGCGGCCCCTATGGCTACACCTTC.

The V and J genes are TRBV2 and TRBJ2-7, with D tentatively TRBD1 (6 bases). The CDR3 runs to 11 residues. Germline assignment: CDR1 SNHLY and CDR2 FYNNEI. Trimming removed 6 bases at V and 7 bases at J, with 10 bases between. For the CDR3, the DNA is TGTGCCAGCAGCCCGAGGGGGGAGCAGTACTTC. Protein: CASSPRGEQYF.

V is TRBV3-1 (or the pseudogene TRBV3-2) and J is TRBJ1-2, with TRBD1 as a possible D gene (6 bases). The CDR3 length is 16 residues. The V and J ends lost 0 bases and 6 bases respectively, with 17 bases between them. Germline-derived CDR1 and CDR2 are LGHDT and YNNKEL (reference sequence). This CDR3 is CASSQEASTGMNGYTF. CDR3 DNA sequence: TGTGCCAGCAGCCAAGAAGCATCCACAGGGATGAATGGCTACACCTTC.

J is TRBJ1-3 and V is TRBV28; D is perhaps TRBD1 (6 bases). V was trimmed by 3 bases and J by 4 bases, leaving 10 bases between them. There are 14 residues in the CDR3. Germline V gives CDR1 MDHEN, CDR2 SYDVKM. The CDR3 sequence: CASSFQGKGNTIYF. CDR3 nucleotide sequence: TGTGCCAGCAGTTTTCAGGGGAAGGGAAACACCATATATTTT.

The rearrangement links TRBV5-4 to TRBJ2-3; 8 nucleotides match TRBD2. Germline V lookup: CDR1 SGHNT, CDR2 YYREEE (reference sequence). The CDR3 is 16 residues long. The ends lost 1 base at V and 2 bases at J; junction bases unmatched: 6. CDR3 sequence reads: CASSLSGGGLTDTQYF. The CDR3 coding sequence is TGTGCCAGCAGCTTGAGTGGCGGGGGGCTCACAGATACGCAGTATTTT.

This chain joins TRBV30 and TRBJ2-3; D gene uncertain. The length of the CDR3 is 12 residues. Germline V gene sequence: CDR1 GTSNPN, CDR2 SVGIG (reference sequence). Trimming removed 0 bases from V and 9 bases from J, with 10 bases in between. CDR3 amino acids: CAWSVGGPTQYF. DNA for the CDR3: TGTGCCTGGAGTGTCGGTGGGCCAACGCAGTATTTT.

This sequence joins TRBV29-1 and TRBJ2-5, with 7 nucleotides matching TRBD2. The junction had 9 bases not matched to a gene; V was cut back by 3 bases and J by 2 bases. This CDR3 has 15 amino acids. Germline V gene lookup returns CDR1 SQVTM and CDR2 ANQGSEA. The CDR3 protein is CSVDLPGEGQETQYF. Here the CDR3 DNA reads TGCAGCGTTGATCTCCCGGGGGAGGGGCAAGAGACCCAGTACTTC.

J is TRBJ2-7 and V is TRBV29-1; maybe TRBD1 (5 bases). Trimming cost V 7 bases and J 4 bases, with 14 bases left between them. The CDR3 totals 12 residues. Germline V gene sequence: CDR1 SQVTM, CDR2 ANQGSEA. DNA for the CDR3: TGCAGCGCTCAGGGTTCAGGGTACGAGCAGTACTTC. It translates to CSAQGSGYEQYF.